What follows describes a single T cell receptor (beta chain). This specimen comes from a study of shared clonotypes between healthy human individuals. Study information: Researchers drew samples from a couple of women and a few men aged 18 to 49.

CD45RO-negative cells were positively selected for CCR7, leaving out terminally differentiated effector memory CD45RA+ cells. DNA at 150 to 200 ng, 25,000 to 35,000 T cell genomes, went into sorted-subset replicate PCRs. TCRdb's copy holds only in-frame clones and misses some; the assay was immunoSEQ multiplex PCR. The data show about 600,000 clones, roughly 95% seen once. The clonotype comes from a woman in her twenties or thirties in good health. Specimen: naive CD8+ T cells sorted from blood.

CDR3 sequence: CASSRTGEETEAFF. CDR3 coding DNA: TGTGCCAGCAGTAGGACAGGGGAGGAGACTGAAGCTTTCTTT. The chain combines TRBV6-5 with TRBJ1-1, with 9 bases aligning to TRBD1. In germline, CDR1 is MNHEY, CDR2 SVGAGI. Trimming took 5 bases from V and 5 from J; bases not matched to a gene: 6. This CDR3 is built from 14 residues.